The next 20 T cell receptor beta chains were all read from a single sample in a study of T cell responses to AZD1222 COVID-19 vaccine. Here immunoSEQ multiplex PCR was the method, and the copy in TCRdb shows in-frame clones only, minus some. The data show under 95,000 clones, with 85% to 90% seen just once and 1.3% to 1.5% held by the top ten. The specimen was peripheral blood, collected 28 days after the second AZD1222 dose. These receptors all stem from an adult who received the AZD1222 COVID-19 vaccine.

This clone was counted a single time. The chain combines TRBV6-6 with TRBJ1-4; no firm D call. The CDR3 spans 13 residues. Germline V gene data show CDR1 as MNHNY and CDR2 as SVGAGI (reference sequence). The germline V and J ends were trimmed by 6 bases and 8 bases, with 13 bases remaining between them. CDR3 protein: CASSRQGREKLFF. For the CDR3, the DNA is TGTGCCAGCAGCCGCCAAGGGCGGGAAAAACTGTTTTTT.

The chain combines TRBV25-1 with TRBJ2-7; 10 nucleotides line up with TRBD2. Germline CDR1 and CDR2: MGHDK and SYGVNS. V was clipped by 0 bases and J by 4 bases; unmatched bases: 0. This CDR3 has 14 residues. The CDR3 is CASSEYSGGYEQYF. The CDR3 coding sequence is TGTGCCAGCAGTGAATATAGCGGGGGGTACGAGCAGTACTTC.

The chain joins TRBV2 to TRBJ1-5; no definite D call. CDR3 length: 14 residues. Between the trimmed V and J ends, which lost 0 bases and 4 bases, there was a span of 7 bases. In germline, CDR1 is SNHLY, CDR2 FYNNEI. The CDR3, as DNA: TGTGCCAGCAGTGAAGCAATAGGGAATCAGCCCCAGCATTTT. Residues: CASSEAIGNQPQHF. Complete variable domain (other parts from reference TRBV2 and TRBJ1-5): EPEVTQTPSHQVTQMGQEVILRCVPISNHLYFYWYRQILGQKVEFLVSFYNNEISEKSEIFDDQFSVERPDGSNFTLKIRSTKLEDSAMYFCASSEAIGNQPQHFGDGTRLSIL.

V gene TRBV12-3 or TRBV12-4 combines with J gene TRBJ1-1; no definite D call. The CDR3 runs to 13 residues. The V and J ends lost 1 base and 4 bases respectively, with 7 bases between them. DNA of the CDR3: TGTGCCAGCAGTTTAGTTCTGGGCACTGAAGCTTTCTTT. This gives the protein CASSLVLGTEAFF.

The rearrangement joins TRBV6-5 to TRBJ1-1, with a possible D match to TRBD1 (6 bases). The CDR3 runs 14 residues. Trimming left V 6 bases short and J 0 bases short, with 11 bases between. In germline, CDR1 is MNHEY, CDR2 SVGAGI. CDR3 nucleotides: TGTGCCAGCAGGGAGGGGGGGATGAACACTGAAGCTTTCTTT. Translated: CASREGGMNTEAFF.

V gene TRBV29-1 combines with J gene TRBJ2-7; D may correspond to TRBD1 or TRBD2 (5 bases each). Germline CDR1 reads SQVTM; CDR2 reads ANQGSEA. The CDR3 contains 15 residues. Trimming pared 0 bases from V and 0 bases from J, leaving 12 bases between. CDR3 DNA sequence: TGCAGCGTTGAAGATTTTGGTGGGACCTCCTACGAGCAGTACTTC. Translation: CSVEDFGGTSYEQYF.

The CDR3 nucleotides read TGTGCCAGCAGTTACAGGGGACTAAGGACTGAAGCTTTCTTT. Amino acids: CASSYRGLRTEAFF. V and J are TRBV6-5 and TRBJ1-1, with a tentative D call TRBD1 (5 bases). In germline, CDR1 is MNHEY, CDR2 SVGAGI. This CDR3 comprises 14 residues. With 2 bases removed from V and 5 bases from J, the gap between germline ends came to 12 bases.

The V call is TRBV4-1, the J call TRBJ2-5; 9 bases are shared with TRBD2. The CDR3 sequence is 14 residues long. In germline, CDR1 is MGHRA, CDR2 YSYEKL. Trimming took 1 base from V and 3 from J; bases not matched to a gene: 0. CDR3 loop: CASSQGTSEETQYF. The CDR3 coding sequence is TGCGCCAGCAGCCAAGGGACTAGCGAAGAGACCCAGTACTTC.

V and J are TRBV11-1 and TRBJ2-7, with TRBD1 identical over 9 bases. There are 15 residues in the CDR3. V gave up 2 bases and J gave up 6 bases; unmatched junction bases: 8. The germline V gene has CDR1 SGHAT and CDR2 FQDESV (reference sequence). The DNA of the CDR3 is TGTGCCAGCAGCTTAAGTTTGACAGGGGGTGGCGAGCAGTACTTC. This sequence encodes CASSLSLTGGGEQYF.

This rearrangement joins TRBV5-1 to TRBJ2-7, with TRBD2 as a possible D gene (6 bases). The CDR3 has 14 residues. Germline CDR1 reads SGHRS; CDR2 reads YFSETQ. Trimming shortened V by 2 bases and J by 3 bases, and 12 bases separated the two germline ends. Here the CDR3 reads CASSFEGTFYEQYF. CDR3 DNA sequence: TGCGCCAGCAGCTTCGAAGGGACTTTCTACGAGCAGTACTTC. The full variable domain, in which reference TRBV5-1 and TRBJ2-7 provide the parts outside the CDR3, is KAGVTQTPRYLIKTRGQQVTLSCSPISGHRSVSWYQQTPGQGLQFLFEYFSETQRNKGNFPGRFSGRQFSNSRSEMNVSTLELGDSALYLCASSFEGTFYEQYFGPGTRLTVT.

This chain joins TRBV4-2 and TRBJ2-3; TRBD1 matches at 10 bases. J lost 0 bases, V lost 3 bases, and 0 bases had no gene match. The CDR3 covers 15 residues. Germline V gives CDR1 LGHNA, CDR2 YNFKEQ. As DNA, the CDR3 is TGTGCCAGCAGCCAGGGACAGGGGAGCACAGATACGCAGTATTTT. Encoded protein: CASSQGQGSTDTQYF.

The chain couples TRBV28 to TRBJ2-2; D is unresolved. Trimming shortened V by 1 base and J by 0 bases, and 3 bases separated the two germline ends. In germline, CDR1 is MDHEN, CDR2 SYDVKM. CDR3 size: 14 residues. The CDR3: CASSLYSNTGELFF. CDR3 DNA sequence: TGTGCCAGCAGTTTATATTCGAACACCGGGGAGCTGTTTTTT.

The chain couples TRBV25-1 to TRBJ2-7; 7 bases map to TRBD1. The CDR3 runs to 14 residues. J lost 2 bases, V lost 10 bases, and 11 bases had no gene match. The germline V gene has CDR1 MGHDK and CDR2 SYGVNS. The CDR3 DNA follows: TGTGCCACCACCCGGGACAGCGCTCCCTACGAGCAGTACTTC. Translating gives CATTRDSAPYEQYF.

V is TRBV10-3 and J is TRBJ2-5; D is tentatively TRBD1 or TRBD2 (5 bases each). The V gene lost 1 base and the J gene lost 3 bases, with 9 bases spanning the gap. Germline CDR1 is ENHRY and CDR2 is SYGVKD. The CDR3 sequence is 14 residues long. This CDR3 is CAISELGPKETQYF. Here the CDR3 DNA reads TGTGCCATCAGTGAGTTGGGACCAAAAGAGACCCAGTACTTC.

The gene calls are TRBV20-1 and TRBJ2-1; D gene uncertain. Trimming pared 3 bases from V and 6 bases from J, leaving 15 bases between. The length of the CDR3 is 14 residues. The germline gives CDR1 DFQATT, CDR2 SNEGSKA (reference sequence). CDR3 in amino acids: CSASTGPSGNEQFF. The CDR3 DNA reads as TGCAGTGCTAGTACCGGGCCAAGTGGCAATGAGCAGTTCTTC.

V usage is TRBV19 and J usage is TRBJ1-5; TRBD1 agrees at 8 bases. The germline V gene has CDR1 LNHDA and CDR2 SQIVND (reference sequence). The CDR3 covers 15 residues. The ends lost 6 bases at V and 4 bases at J; junction bases unmatched: 8. CDR3 loop: CASSKTGAGNQPQHF. The CDR3 region has the DNA TGTGCCAGTAGCAAGACAGGGGCCGGGAATCAGCCCCAGCATTTT.

The chain couples TRBV15 to TRBJ1-6, with D maybe TRBD1 (5 bases). The CDR3 is 16 amino acids. Trimming pared 0 bases from V and 6 bases from J, leaving 12 bases between. Per germline, CDR1 LNHNV and CDR2 YYDKDF (reference sequence). CDR3 in amino acids: CATSRDPGTGNSPLHF. The CDR3 region has the DNA TGTGCCACCAGCAGAGATCCAGGGACCGGTAATTCACCCCTCCACTTT.

The V and J genes are TRBV5-4 and TRBJ2-5; D is perhaps TRBD2 (7 bases). Between the trimmed V and J ends, which lost 4 bases and 0 bases, there was a span of 16 bases. Germline values: CDR1 SGHNT, CDR2 YYREEE (reference sequence). The CDR3 is 16 residues long. CDR3 region: CASSLRLAGDQETQYF. CDR3 bases: TGTGCCAGCAGCCTACGACTAGCAGGGGACCAAGAGACCCAGTACTTC.

V and J are TRBV9 and TRBJ2-7, with D perhaps matching TRBD2 (5 bases). The CDR3 runs to 15 residues. V lost 4 bases and J 0 bases, leaving 14 bases between the germline ends. Germline loops: CDR1 SGDLS, CDR2 YYNGEE. CDR3 in amino acids: CASSTRVHRSYEQYF. CDR3 DNA sequence: TGTGCCAGCAGCACGCGGGTACACCGCTCCTACGAGCAGTACTTC. Full variable domain (outside the CDR3, taken from reference TRBV9 and TRBJ2-7): DSGVTQTPKHLITATGQRVTLRCSPRSGDLSVYWYQQSLDQGLQFLIQYYNGEERAKGNILERFSAQQFPDLHSELNLSSLELGDSALYFCASSTRVHRSYEQYFGPGTRLTVT.

The chain is built from TRBV28 and TRBJ1-1; D is undetermined. V lost 2 bases and J 0 bases, leaving 7 bases between the germline ends. CDR1 MDHEN and CDR2 SYDVKM come from the germline V gene. CDR3 size: 14 residues. DNA for the CDR3: TGTGCCAGCAGTTTACAGGCCTTGAACACTGAAGCTTTCTTT. Residues: CASSLQALNTEAFF.